Presented here are 10 T cell receptor beta chains from one specimen sequenced in a study of shared clonotypes between healthy human individuals. Data came from immunoSEQ multiplex PCR; TCRdb stores just in-frame clones and leaves some out. The sample lists approximately 2.3 million clones; just over 90% were seen once. Material: naive CD4+ T cells from PBMCs. Documented subset: CD45RA+ positively selected. The receptors were sampled from a man aged 18-30 years in good health. Some clones in this sample may be carry-over from other donors' samples.

J is TRBJ2-3 and V is TRBV29-1, with D maybe TRBD2 (6 bases). Germline CDR1 and CDR2: SQVTM and ANQGSEA. V was shortened by 4 bases and J by 2 bases, with 13 bases between the two germline ends. This CDR3 contains 14 residues. In nucleotides, the CDR3 is TGCAGCGTTGCGGGGAGCGGGCCCACAGATACGCAGTATTTT. Its translation: CSVAGSGPTDTQYF.

With regard to this clone: The sample contains more than one DNA sequence encoding this CDR3. The chain joins TRBV6-1 to TRBJ2-2; 7 positions match TRBD1. Unmatched junction bases numbered 5, after V lost 6 bases and J lost 1 base. The CDR3 sequence is 15 residues long. Germline V gives CDR1 MNHNS, CDR2 SASEGT. In DNA form, the CDR3 reads TGTGCCAGCAGCGACAGGGCCGGGAACACCGGGGAGCTGTTTTTT. This translates into CASSDRAGNTGELFF.

J is TRBJ1-1 and V is TRBV4-3; tentatively, D is TRBD1 (6 bases). The CDR3 runs 15 residues. CDR1 is LGHNA and CDR2 is YSLEER in the germline V gene. Trimming took 3 bases from V and 1 from J, leaving 12 bases between them. This CDR3 is CASSQTPGQNTEAFF. CDR3 DNA: TGCGCCAGCAGCCAGACACCGGGACAGAACACTGAAGCTTTCTTT.

The J gene is TRBJ2-7, the V gene TRBV2, with D unclear. CDR3 length: 11 residues. CDR1 SNHLY and CDR2 FYNNEI come from the germline V gene. V shed 4 bases and J shed 2 bases, with 3 bases lying between them. The CDR3 DNA is TGTGCCAGCAGTGCCACCTACGAGCAGTACTTC. It encodes CASSATYEQYF.

This clone was counted a single time. The chain joins TRBV5-8 to TRBJ1-1, with D unclear. The CDR3 loop spans 12 amino acids. Germline V gene lookup returns CDR1 SGHTS and CDR2 YDEGEE. V lost 0 bases and J lost 8, with 8 bases in between. CDR3 bases: TGTGCCAGCAGCTTGGCCAGAGCAGAAGCTTTCTTT. Translation: CASSLARAEAFF.

V usage is TRBV5-1 and J usage is TRBJ2-5; D may be TRBD1 (5 bases). V dropped 0 bases and J dropped 2 bases, with 8 bases sitting between them. Germline CDR1 is SGHRS and CDR2 is YFSETQ. This CDR3 is 14 amino acids long. The CDR3 loop reads CASSLVQAQETQYF. CDR3 nucleotide sequence: TGCGCCAGCAGCTTGGTACAGGCGCAAGAGACCCAGTACTTC.

The gene calls are TRBV2 and TRBJ1-5; D gene unclear. This CDR3 has 15 amino acids. Germline lookup yields CDR1 SNHLY and CDR2 FYNNEI. Trimming cost V 0 bases and J 6 bases, with 12 bases left between them. The chain's CDR3 is CASSEALPSIQPQHF. The CDR3 bases are TGTGCCAGCAGTGAAGCGCTCCCCTCCATTCAGCCCCAGCATTTT.

Only a few counts were recorded for this clone. The chain couples TRBV15 to TRBJ2-7, with a possible D match to TRBD1 (6 bases). V was pared by 0 bases and J by 4 bases, with 13 bases between. This CDR3 is 15 amino acids long. Germline V lookup: CDR1 LNHNV, CDR2 YYDKDF (reference sequence). The CDR3 is CATSRDRGRGYEQYF. The CDR3 nucleotides are TGTGCCACCAGCAGAGATCGGGGCAGGGGATACGAGCAGTACTTC.

V usage is TRBV18 and J usage is TRBJ1-4; tentatively, D is TRBD1 (5 bases). The CDR3 loop spans 17 amino acids. With 8 bases removed from V and 5 bases from J, the gap between germline ends came to 24 bases. Germline V gives CDR1 KGHSH, CDR2 LQKENI. DNA for the CDR3: TGTGCCAGCACCGTTAACTCCATGACAGCGCTAAATGAAAAACTGTTTTTT. Its protein product is CASTVNSMTALNEKLFF.

The chain uses TRBV7-7 and TRBJ2-5, with 8 bases that match TRBD2. Looked up from germline, CDR1 is SSHAT and CDR2 is FNYEAQ (reference sequence). V dropped 5 bases and J dropped 8; count of bases not matched to a gene: 10. The CDR3 loop spans 14 amino acids. CDR3 sequence reads: CASSELAEIGTQYF. CDR3 in DNA: TGTGCCAGCAGCGAACTAGCGGAGATTGGTACCCAGTACTTC.